This T cell receptor (beta chain) was observed in a study of OX40 agonist ivuxolimab in advanced cancers. Study-level background: Every patient in dose escalation had hepatocellular carcinoma, melanoma, renal cell or head and neck cancer. Partial responses were achieved by three patients: one hepatocellular carcinoma, two cutaneous melanoma. Overall study results and limits: Doses of 0.1 to 3.0 mg/kg were accompanied by clonal expansion of CD4+ and CD8+ blood T cells by week 6.

This clone appeared a single time. The antigen is unknown. The assay was immunoSEQ multiplex PCR, and TCRdb's table has in-frame clones only and misses some. The repertoire includes fewer than 100,000 clones, around 80% of them detected once, and about 0.4% sits in the top ten. J gave up 5 bases and V 7 bases, and 13 bases lay outside the gene matches. The CDR3 spans 15 residues. In germline, CDR1 is SGHVS, CDR2 FQNEAQ. This material consisted of CD4+ or CD8+ T cells sorted from blood, taken in a trial of the OX40 agonist ivuxolimab. The TCR originated in an adult with an advanced solid tumor such as melanoma, head and neck, liver or kidney cancer. This chain joins TRBV7-8 and TRBJ2-7; 8 bases fit TRBD2. For the CDR3, the DNA is TGTGCCAGCAATACTTCCCGGCGGGGGGACCACGAGCAGTACTTC. It specifies CASNTSRRGDHEQYF.